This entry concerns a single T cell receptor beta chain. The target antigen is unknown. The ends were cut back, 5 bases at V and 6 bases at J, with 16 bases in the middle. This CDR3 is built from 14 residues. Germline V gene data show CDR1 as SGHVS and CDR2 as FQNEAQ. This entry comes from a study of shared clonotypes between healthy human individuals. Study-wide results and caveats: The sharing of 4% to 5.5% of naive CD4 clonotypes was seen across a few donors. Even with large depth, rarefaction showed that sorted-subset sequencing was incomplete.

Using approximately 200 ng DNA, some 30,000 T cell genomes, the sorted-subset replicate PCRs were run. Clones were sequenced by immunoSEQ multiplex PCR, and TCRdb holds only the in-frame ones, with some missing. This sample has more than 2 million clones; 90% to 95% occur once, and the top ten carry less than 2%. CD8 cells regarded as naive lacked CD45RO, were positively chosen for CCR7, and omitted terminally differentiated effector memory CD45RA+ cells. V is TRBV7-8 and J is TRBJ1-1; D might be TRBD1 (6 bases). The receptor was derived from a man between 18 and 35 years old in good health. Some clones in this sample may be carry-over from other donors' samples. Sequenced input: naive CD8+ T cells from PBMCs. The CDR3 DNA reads TGTGCCAGCAGCAAAAACAGGGCTGACCCTGAAGCTTTCTTT. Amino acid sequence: CASSKNRADPEAFF.